This passage covers 18 T cell receptor beta chains from one sample sequenced in a study of molecular identifiers for immune sequencing clone quantification. TCRdb reanalysed the PCR reads using MiXCR and keeps one entry per CDR3 protein. The sample lists about 40,000 distinct CDR3 sequences; under 20% were seen once. Sequencing used naive CD8+ T cells from blood, with Jurkat cell RNA spiked in. Sample subset: FACS-sorted CD8+CD4-CCR7+CD45RA+ naive T cells. Receptors were obtained from a human donor in good health. Some libraries in this study had Jurkat cell RNA spiked in.

The chain links TRBV20-1 to TRBJ2-3; D not resolved. V was pared by 6 bases and J by 2 bases, with 21 bases between. Germline V gene data show CDR1 as DFQATT and CDR2 as SNEGSKA (reference sequence). This CDR3 has 16 residues. The CDR3 nucleotides are TGCAGTGCCCCTCTCGCGTTTACAACGGCCACAGATACGCAGTATTTT. It codes for CSAPLAFTTATDTQYF.

This clonotype has a count of ten or more. The V gene is TRBV28, the J gene TRBJ2-1; 8 bases match TRBD1. The CDR3 length is 15 residues. Germline trimming cut 6 bases from V and 0 bases from J; bases unmatched to any gene: 4. In germline, CDR1 is MDHEN, CDR2 SYDVKM. The chain's CDR3 is CASSLGQASYNEQFF. The CDR3 DNA reads as TGTGCCAGCAGCCTGGGACAGGCCTCCTACAATGAGCAGTTCTTC.

This clonotype appeared many times. The chain combines TRBV28 with TRBJ2-5, with 9 bases matching TRBD1. The V gene's germline CDR1 is MDHEN and CDR2 SYDVKM. CDR3 length: 13 amino acids. With 6 bases clipped from V and 4 bases from J, the junction kept 3 bases outside the gene matches. The CDR3 region is CASRDRGGETQYF. In DNA, the CDR3 is TGTGCCAGCAGGGACAGGGGTGGAGAGACCCAGTACTTC.

This clonotype was seen repeatedly, ten times or more. CDR3 sequence (DNA): TGTGCCAGCAGCGTAGACAGATACGAGCAGTACTTC. As protein: CASSVDRYEQYF. The chain combines TRBV12-3 or TRBV12-4 with TRBJ2-7; maybe TRBD1 (5 bases). CDR3 length: 12 residues. Trimming stripped 6 bases from V and 4 bases from J, with 10 bases between.

This clonotype was counted ten times or more. The V gene is TRBV20-1, the J gene TRBJ2-7; D gene ambiguous. V was pared by 4 bases and J by 6 bases, with 16 bases between. CDR3 length: 13 amino acids. From germline, CDR1 is DFQATT and CDR2 SNEGSKA (reference sequence). The CDR3, as DNA: TGCAGTGCTACCGGTGAAGGGTATGGCGAGCAGTACTTC. This codes for CSATGEGYGEQYF.

In its sample, this clonotype was seen a few times. The CDR3 region is CASSIRGAGELFF. Here the CDR3 DNA reads TGTGCCAGTAGTATTCGGGGAGCCGGGGAGCTGTTTTTT. This rearrangement joins TRBV19 to TRBJ2-2, with D perhaps matching TRBD2 (5 bases). CDR1 LNHDA and CDR2 SQIVND come from the germline V gene (reference sequence). This CDR3 is built from 13 residues. The V and J ends lost 3 bases and 6 bases respectively, with 8 bases between them. Full variable domain (missing parts from reference TRBV19 and TRBJ2-2): DGGITQSPKYLFRKEGQNVTLSCEQNLNHDAMYWYRQDPGQGLRLIYYSQIVNDFQKGDIAEGYSVSREKKESFPLTVTSAQKNPTAFYLCASSIRGAGELFFGEGSRLTVL.

The V and J genes are TRBV29-1 and TRBJ2-3; 13 nucleotides match TRBD2. The trim removed 7 bases at V and 4 bases at J, leaving 5 bases unmatched. CDR1 and CDR2 from the germline V gene are SQVTM and ANQGSEA. The CDR3 runs to 14 residues. The CDR3 here is CSAPLAGGPDTQYF. The CDR3 nucleotides are TGCAGCGCCCCACTAGCGGGAGGGCCAGATACGCAGTATTTT.

As regards this clonotype: A much bigger clone sits one base away, suggesting this may be a read error. The rearrangement links TRBV9 to TRBJ2-7; 9 bases are shared with TRBD1. The CDR3 is 16 residues long. Germline V gives CDR1 SGDLS, CDR2 YYNGEE. CDR3 region: CANSVGYGDRASEQYF. CDR3 DNA: TGTGCCAACAGCGTAGGGTATGGGGACAGGGCCTCCGAGCAGTACTTC.

This clonotype was detected only a few times. V gene TRBV27 combines with J gene TRBJ1-6; D is unresolved. V gave up 0 bases and J gave up 7 bases, with 7 bases separating them. The germline V gene encodes CDR1 MNHEY and CDR2 SMNVEV (reference sequence). There are 14 residues in the CDR3. The CDR3 here is CASSLSWGNSPLHF. The CDR3 DNA reads TGTGCCAGCAGTTTATCGTGGGGAAATTCACCCCTCCACTTT.

This clonotype was detected many times. V usage is TRBV7-9 and J usage is TRBJ2-2; unclear D gene. The CDR3 is 15 amino acids. Trimming shortened V by 5 bases and J by 6 bases, and 16 bases separated the two germline ends. Germline V CDR1 and CDR2: SEHNR, FQNEAQ (reference sequence). The CDR3, as DNA: TGTGCCAGCAGCCGCGTGGGTGTCGGGCCCGGGGAGCTGTTTTTT. Its protein product is CASSRVGVGPGELFF.

The genes are TRBV9 and TRBJ2-5, with D perhaps TRBD1 (6 bases). V shed 8 bases and J shed 6 bases, with 14 bases lying between them. The CDR3 totals 12 residues. In germline, CDR1 is SGDLS, CDR2 YYNGEE. This CDR3 is CASGTGTKTQYF. For the CDR3, the DNA is TGTGCCAGTGGAACAGGGACAAAGACCCAGTACTTC.

Details on this clonotype: This may stem from a read error, because a much larger clone lies one nucleotide away. The V call is TRBV6-5, the J call TRBJ2-5; D is perhaps TRBD1 (6 bases). The CDR3 has 15 residues. Germline assignment: CDR1 MNHEY and CDR2 SVGAGI. The CDR3 reads CANSFYQGLKETQYF. In nucleotides, the CDR3 is TGTGCCAACAGTTTCTACCAGGGGCTGAAAGAGACCCAGTACTTC.

By frequency in the sample, this clonotype is medium-sized (0.01 to 0.1%). The V call is TRBV29-1, the J call TRBJ1-1, with TRBD1 identical over 10 bases. CDR3 length: 14 amino acids. The V gene's germline CDR1 is SQVTM and CDR2 ANQGSEA. The junction had 8 bases not matched to a gene; V was cut back by 7 bases and J by 3 bases. The CDR3 coding sequence is TGCAGCGGTTTGACAGGGGGCTTCGACACTGAAGCTTTCTTT. Translating gives CSGLTGGFDTEAFF.

This clonotype was found many times. This chain uses TRBV28 with TRBJ2-5; 11 positions agree with TRBD1. The V segment lost 10 bases and the J segment 5 bases; nucleotides outside the gene matches: 9. Germline values: CDR1 MDHEN, CDR2 SYDVKM. The CDR3 covers 14 residues. The CDR3 bases are TGTGCCACCGTAGGACAGGGGGCTTTTGAGACCCAGTACTTC. Amino acids: CATVGQGAFETQYF.

This clonotype has at least ten counts. The chain carries TRBV12-3 or TRBV12-4 and TRBJ2-1; D ambiguous. CDR3 length: 13 amino acids. V was shortened by 0 bases and J by 10 bases, with 10 bases between the two germline ends. For the CDR3, the DNA is TGTGCCAGCAGTTTAGCGATTTTGGGGGAGCAGTTCTTC. This codes for CASSLAILGEQFF.

There are many counts of this clonotype. The chain employs TRBV28 and TRBJ2-7; 9 bases fit TRBD2. In germline, CDR1 is MDHEN, CDR2 SYDVKM. The CDR3 loop spans 13 amino acids. With V trimmed by 6 bases and J by 2 bases, 2 bases remained unmatched. The CDR3 region has the DNA TGTGCCAGCAGGGTAGCGGGGGCCTACGAGCAGTACTTC. This translates into CASRVAGAYEQYF.

This clonotype was counted at least ten times. The V gene is TRBV7-6, the J gene TRBJ2-5; no firm D call. Germline V gives CDR1 SGHVS, CDR2 FNYEAQ. V gave up 5 bases and J gave up 1 base, with 8 bases separating them. The CDR3 totals 13 residues. The CDR3 sequence: CASSPGSQETQYF. CDR3 sequence (DNA): TGTGCCAGCAGCCCAGGCAGCCAAGAGACCCAGTACTTC. The variable domain in full, with the rest retrieved from reference TRBV7-6 and TRBJ2-5, is GAGVSQSPRYKVTKRGQDVALRCDPISGHVSLYWYRQALGQGPEFLTYFNYEAQQDKSGLPNDRFSAERPEGSISTLTIQRTEQRDSAMYRCASSPGSQETQYFGPGTRLLVL.

This clonotype was found many times. CDR3 in DNA: TGTGCCAGCAGCAGCACGGGCTACACTGAAGCTTTCTTT. This codes for CASSSTGYTEAFF. The chain joins TRBV7-9 to TRBJ1-1; D uncertain. Trimming removed 5 bases from V and 3 bases from J, with 10 bases in between. Germline V gene lookup returns CDR1 SEHNR and CDR2 FQNEAQ (reference sequence). The CDR3 spans 13 residues.